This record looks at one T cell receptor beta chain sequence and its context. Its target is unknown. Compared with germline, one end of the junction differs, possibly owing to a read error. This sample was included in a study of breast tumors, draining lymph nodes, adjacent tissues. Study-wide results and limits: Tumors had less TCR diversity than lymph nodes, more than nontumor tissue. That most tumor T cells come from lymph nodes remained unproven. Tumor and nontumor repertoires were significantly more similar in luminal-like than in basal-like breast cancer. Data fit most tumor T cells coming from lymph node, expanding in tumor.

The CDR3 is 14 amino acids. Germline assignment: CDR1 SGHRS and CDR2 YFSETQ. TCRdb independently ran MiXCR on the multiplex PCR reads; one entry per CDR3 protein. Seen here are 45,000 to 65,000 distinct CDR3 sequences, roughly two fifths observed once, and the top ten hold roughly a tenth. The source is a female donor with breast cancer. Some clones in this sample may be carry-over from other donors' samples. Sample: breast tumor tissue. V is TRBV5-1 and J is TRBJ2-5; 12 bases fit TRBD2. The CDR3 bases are TGCGCCAGCGGCCCTAGCGGGAGGGAAGACACCCAGTACTTC. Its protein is CASGPSGREDTQYF.